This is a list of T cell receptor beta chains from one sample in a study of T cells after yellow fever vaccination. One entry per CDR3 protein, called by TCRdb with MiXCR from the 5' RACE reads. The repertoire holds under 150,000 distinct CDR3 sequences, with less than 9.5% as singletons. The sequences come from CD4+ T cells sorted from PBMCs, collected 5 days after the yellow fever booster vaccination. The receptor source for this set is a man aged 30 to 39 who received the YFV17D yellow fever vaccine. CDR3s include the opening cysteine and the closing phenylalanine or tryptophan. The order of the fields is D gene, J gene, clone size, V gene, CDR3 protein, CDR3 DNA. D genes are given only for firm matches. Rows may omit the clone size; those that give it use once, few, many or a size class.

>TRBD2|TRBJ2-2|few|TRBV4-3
CASSRDSGKQNTGELFF
TGCGCCAGCAGCCGGGATAGCGGGAAACAGAACACCGGGGAGCTGTTTTTT
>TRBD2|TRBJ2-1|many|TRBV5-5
CASSLGGSGRAIRFF
TGTGCCAGCAGCTTGGGGGGTAGCGGGAGGGCTATTCGGTTCTTC
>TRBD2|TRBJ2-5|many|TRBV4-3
CASSQGLAGTQETQYF
TGCGCCAGCAGCCAAGGACTAGCGGGGACTCAAGAGACCCAGTACTTC
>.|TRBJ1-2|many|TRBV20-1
CSARAPGREDYGYTF
TGCAGTGCTAGAGCCCCGGGACGGGAGGACTATGGCTACACCTTC
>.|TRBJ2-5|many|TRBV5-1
CASSLYQETQYF
TGCGCCAGCAGCTTGTACCAAGAGACCCAGTACTTC
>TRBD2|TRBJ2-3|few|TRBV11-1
CASSLARLAGVGTDTQYF
TGTGCCAGCAGCTTAGCTCGACTAGCGGGAGTAGGAACAGATACGCAGTATTTT
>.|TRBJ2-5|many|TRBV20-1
CSARVGGSRETQYF
TGCAGTGCTAGAGTAGGAGGGAGTAGGGAGACCCAGTACTTC
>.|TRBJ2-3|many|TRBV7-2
CASSRLVSDTQYF
TGTGCCAGCAGCAGACTAGTCTCAGATACGCAGTATTTT
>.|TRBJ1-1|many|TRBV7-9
CASSLITEAFF
TGTGCCAGCAGCTTAATAACTGAAGCTTTCTTT
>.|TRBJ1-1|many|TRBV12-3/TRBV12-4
CASSPGRGKTEAFF
TGTGCCAGCAGTCCAGGTCGGGGGAAGACTGAAGCTTTCTTT
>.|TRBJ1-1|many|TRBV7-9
CASTLRGTEAFF
TGTGCCAGCACCTTAAGAGGGACTGAAGCTTTCTTT
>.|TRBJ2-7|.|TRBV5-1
CASMVSGVGATYEQYF
TGCGCCAGCATGGTGTCAGGGGTTGGGGCAACCTACGAGCAGTACTTC
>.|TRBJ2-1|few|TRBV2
CASSEALLSINEQFF
TGTGCCAGCAGTGAAGCGCTTCTATCGATAAATGAGCAGTTCTTC
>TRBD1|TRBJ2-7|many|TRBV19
CASRGQGRSYEQYF
TGTGCCAGTAGGGGACAGGGAAGATCCTACGAGCAGTACTTC
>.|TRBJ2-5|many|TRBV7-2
CASSLVGGGLARETQYF
TGTGCCAGCAGCTTAGTCGGTGGTGGGCTAGCCAGGGAGACCCAGTACTTC
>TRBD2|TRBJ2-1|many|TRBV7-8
CASSVEGLAGSSYNEQFF
TGTGCCAGCAGCGTAGAGGGACTAGCGGGAAGCTCCTACAATGAGCAGTTCTTC
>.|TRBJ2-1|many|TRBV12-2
CASHLRWEQFF
TGTGCAAGTCACCTCCGGTGGGAGCAGTTCTTC
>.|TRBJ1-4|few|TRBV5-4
CASSFIGQNEKLFF
TGTGCCAGCAGCTTCATTGGACAAAATGAAAAACTGTTTTTT
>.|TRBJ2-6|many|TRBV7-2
CASSPQVAGANVLTF
TGTGCCAGCAGCCCACAGGTGGCCGGGGCCAACGTCCTGACTTTC
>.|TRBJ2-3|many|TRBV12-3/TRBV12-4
CASREQISTDTQYF
TGTGCCAGCAGGGAACAGATCAGCACAGATACGCAGTATTTT
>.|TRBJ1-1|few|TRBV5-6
CASSLISTGRNTEAFF
TGTGCCAGCAGCTTGATATCGACGGGACGGAACACTGAAGCTTTCTTT